Below, 9 T cell receptor beta chains from the same sample are listed, as sequenced in a study of regulatory T cells in long-lasting Graves disease. The sample's time point: persistent/refractory GD, antithyroid drugs over 5 years with positive TRAb. The TCR library was made from RNA that had been extracted from PBMCs in TRIzol. Investigators prepared the TCR beta libraries by applying iRepertoire HTBI primers and Arm-PCR of CDR3 regions. TCRdb called the multiplex PCR reads again in MiXCR, with one record for every CDR3 protein. The table lists 650,000 to 850,000 distinct CDR3 sequences, about 30% of them singletons, with 40% to 50% in the top ten. The sequenced sample was peripheral blood mononuclear cells (PBMCs), obtained when the disease was refractory, from a patient treated with antithyroid drugs. The receptors derive from a female donor with Graves disease.

J is TRBJ1-1 and V is TRBV6-2 or TRBV6-3; no reliable D call. Looked up from germline, CDR1 is MNHEY and CDR2 is SVGEGT. V lost 6 bases to trimming and J lost 6 bases, with 17 bases between them. CDR3 length equals 14 residues. In DNA form, the CDR3 reads TGTGCCAGCAGCCCACACCGCCCCGAGGCTGAAGCTTTCTTT. It codes for CASSPHRPEAEAFF.

This chain joins TRBV15 and TRBJ2-4, with D uncertain. Germline lookup yields CDR1 LNHNV and CDR2 YYDKDF (reference sequence). This CDR3 spans 16 amino acids. V was cut by 4 bases and J by 7 bases, with 20 bases left in between. CDR3 coding DNA: TGTGCCACCAGCACCCCTCTATGGGCCCTCGGGAACATTCAGTACTTC. Residues: CATSTPLWALGNIQYF.

The chain is built from TRBV10-3 and TRBJ1-5; D not resolved. V shed 8 bases and J shed 5 bases, with 7 bases lying between them. CDR3 length equals 11 residues. Germline assignment: CDR1 ENHRY and CDR2 SYGVKD. The CDR3 loop is CAIGRDQPQHF. The CDR3 region has the DNA TGTGCCATCGGTCGGGATCAGCCCCAGCATTTT.

This clonotype was found a few times. The chain has TRBV28 and TRBJ2-2; a possible D gene is TRBD2 (6 bases). With 3 bases removed from V and 1 base from J, the gap between germline ends came to 15 bases. This CDR3 comprises 17 residues. The germline CDR1 and CDR2 sequences are MDHEN and SYDVKM. Written as DNA, the CDR3 is TGTGCCAGCAGTTTTGGAGGGGAAGGATGGAACACCGGGGAGCTGTTTTTT. Translated: CASSFGGEGWNTGELFF. Complete variable domain (other parts from reference TRBV28 and TRBJ2-2): DVKVTQSSRYLVKRTGEKVFLECVQDMDHENMFWYRQDPGLGLRLIYFSYDVKMKEKGDIPEGYSVSREKKERFSLILESASTNQTSMYLCASSFGGEGWNTGELFFGEGSRLTVL.

V is TRBV6-1 and J is TRBJ2-3; 7 bases fit TRBD2. Germline V gene sequence: CDR1 MNHNS, CDR2 SASEGT. The CDR3 is 14 residues long. V lost 8 bases, J lost 2 bases, and 7 bases stayed unmatched. The CDR3 nucleotides are TGTGCCAGCGGGGAGGGCGCGAACACAGATACGCAGTATTTT. It encodes CASGEGANTDTQYF.

J is TRBJ1-1 and V is TRBV5-1; no clear D. Germline values: CDR1 SGHRS, CDR2 YFSETQ. Trimming pared 0 bases from V and 1 base from J, leaving 7 bases between. CDR3 length equals 14 residues. The CDR3 reads CASSLVIGNTEAFF. Here the CDR3 DNA reads TGCGCCAGCAGCTTGGTTATAGGGAACACTGAAGCTTTCTTT.

This clonotype was recorded a few times. The chain carries TRBV19 and TRBJ1-2; TRBD1 aligns across 9 bases. The CDR3 has 14 amino acids. Germline CDR1 and CDR2: LNHDA and SQIVND (reference sequence). The V and J ends lost 9 bases and 4 bases, in that order; junction bases with no gene match: 9. The CDR3 loop is CASRTGTGTYGYTF. The CDR3 DNA follows: TGTGCCAGCCGTACCGGGACAGGGACCTATGGCTACACCTTC.

This clonotype has more than one count but fewer than ten. This chain links TRBV30 with TRBJ2-3; 8 bases agree with TRBD2. There are 13 residues in the CDR3. V gave up 2 bases and J gave up 8 bases; unmatched junction bases: 6. In germline, CDR1 is GTSNPN, CDR2 SVGIG (reference sequence). In DNA form, the CDR3 reads TGTGCCTGGAGTCTGGCGGGAGGAAGTACGCAGTATTTT. Its protein is CAWSLAGGSTQYF.

The V gene is TRBV28, the J gene TRBJ2-1; possibly TRBD2 for D (6 bases). V lost 5 bases and J 0 bases, leaving 11 bases between the germline ends. The V gene's germline CDR1 is MDHEN and CDR2 SYDVKM. The CDR3 totals 15 residues. CDR3 DNA sequence: TGTGCCAGCAGTCCCTCTAGCGTCTCCTACAATGAGCAGTTCTTC. Translating it yields CASSPSSVSYNEQFF. The full variable domain, rest sourced from reference TRBV28 and TRBJ2-1, is DVKVTQSSRYLVKRTGEKVFLECVQDMDHENMFWYRQDPGLGLRLIYFSYDVKMKEKGDIPEGYSVSREKKERFSLILESASTNQTSMYLCASSPSSVSYNEQFFGPGTRLTVL.